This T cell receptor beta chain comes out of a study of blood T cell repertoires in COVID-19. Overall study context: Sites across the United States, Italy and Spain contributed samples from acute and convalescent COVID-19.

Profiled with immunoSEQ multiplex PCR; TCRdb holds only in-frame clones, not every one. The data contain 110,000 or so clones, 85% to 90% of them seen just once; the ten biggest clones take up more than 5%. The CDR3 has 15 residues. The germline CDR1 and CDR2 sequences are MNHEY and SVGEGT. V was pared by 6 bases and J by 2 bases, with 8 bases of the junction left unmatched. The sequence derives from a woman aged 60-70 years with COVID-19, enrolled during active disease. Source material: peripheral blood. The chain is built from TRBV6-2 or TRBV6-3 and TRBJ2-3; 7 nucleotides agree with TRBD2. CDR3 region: CASSLRGINTDTQYF. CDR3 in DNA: TGTGCCAGCAGCCTGCGGGGGATCAACACAGATACGCAGTATTTT.